These 8 T cell receptor beta chains share one sample of origin, sequenced in a study of early stage breast cancer tumors. Method: immunoSEQ multiplex PCR; TCRdb's copy keeps in-frame clones and lacks some. The sample records more than 13,000 clones, roughly 83% being singletons. Sequencing was carried out using normal breast tissue next to the tumor. All receptors derive from a person aged 45 to 59 with breast cancer.

V gene TRBV13 combines with J gene TRBJ2-7; tentative D call: TRBD1 (6 bases). Germline CDR1 is PRHDT and CDR2 is FYEKMQ (reference sequence). This CDR3 spans 13 amino acids. V shed 3 bases and J shed 5 bases, with 11 bases lying between them. The DNA for the CDR3 is TGTGCCAGCAGCTTGTTCAGGGGCGACGAGCAGTACTTC. Protein product: CASSLFRGDEQYF.

The V and J genes are TRBV7-2 and TRBJ2-1, with D maybe TRBD2 (7 bases). The CDR3 loop spans 15 amino acids. Germline V CDR1 and CDR2: SGHTA, FQGNSA. Trimming cost V 6 bases and J 2 bases, with 14 bases left between them. DNA for the CDR3: TGTGCCAGCAGGGCCGGCGGGGGCGCCTACAATGAGCAGTTCTTC. Residues: CASRAGGGAYNEQFF.

DNA for the CDR3: TGTGCCAGCAGGGTTGACGTGGGGAACACTGAAGCTTTCTTT. Its protein product is CASRVDVGNTEAFF. The V gene is TRBV2, the J gene TRBJ1-1; D gene unclear. With 6 bases removed from V and 1 base from J, the gap between germline ends came to 12 bases. Germline V CDR1 and CDR2: SNHLY, FYNNEI. This CDR3 contains 14 residues. Supplemented by reference TRBV2 and TRBJ1-1, the full variable domain reads EPEVTQTPSHQVTQMGQEVILRCVPISNHLYFYWYRQILGQKVEFLVSFYNNEISEKSEIFDDQFSVERPDGSNFTLKIRSTKLEDSAMYFCASRVDVGNTEAFFGQGTRLTVV.

The chain joins TRBV18 to TRBJ1-2, with 9 positions matching TRBD1. V shed 3 bases and J 14 bases; nucleotides not matched to a gene: 10. CDR3 length: 13 amino acids. Germline-derived CDR1 and CDR2 are KGHSH and LQKENI. DNA for the CDR3: TGTGCCAGCTCACCCCGGGACAGGGAGGTGAGGACCTTC. Protein sequence: CASSPRDREVRTF.

The rearrangement uses TRBV7-8 and TRBJ2-5, with 8 bases matching TRBD2. The V gene's germline CDR1 is SGHVS and CDR2 FQNEAQ. Losses at the gene ends were 5 bases for V and 4 bases for J; bases not matched to a gene: 3. This CDR3 comprises 13 residues. The CDR3 sequence: CASSLTSGETQYF. CDR3 nucleotide sequence: TGTGCCAGCAGCCTTACTAGCGGAGAGACCCAGTACTTC.

The V gene is TRBV11-2, the J gene TRBJ1-1, with D possibly being TRBD1 (5 bases). CDR1 and CDR2 from the germline V gene are SGHAT and FQNNGV. V shed 1 base and J shed 4 bases, with 16 bases lying between them. The CDR3 is 16 amino acids. CDR3 region: CASSLASGRAGTEAFF. CDR3 nucleotides: TGTGCCAGCAGCTTAGCCTCAGGGAGGGCGGGCACTGAAGCTTTCTTT.

The chain has TRBV18 and TRBJ1-1, with D perhaps matching TRBD1 (6 bases). The germline V and J ends were trimmed by 6 bases and 4 bases, with 15 bases remaining between them. The CDR3 extends over 14 amino acids. Per germline, CDR1 KGHSH and CDR2 LQKENI. This CDR3 is CASSPLGGTTEAFF. As DNA, the CDR3 is TGTGCCAGCTCGCCGTTAGGGGGAACCACTGAAGCTTTCTTT.

The chain links TRBV5-1 to TRBJ2-5; D unresolved. This CDR3 region has 13 residues. V gave up 2 bases and J gave up 14 bases, with 19 bases separating them. Germline V lookup: CDR1 SGHRS, CDR2 YFSETQ. The CDR3 sequence: CASSFDRPQPDYF. CDR3 bases: TGCGCCAGCAGCTTTGACCGACCCCAACCCGATTACTTC.